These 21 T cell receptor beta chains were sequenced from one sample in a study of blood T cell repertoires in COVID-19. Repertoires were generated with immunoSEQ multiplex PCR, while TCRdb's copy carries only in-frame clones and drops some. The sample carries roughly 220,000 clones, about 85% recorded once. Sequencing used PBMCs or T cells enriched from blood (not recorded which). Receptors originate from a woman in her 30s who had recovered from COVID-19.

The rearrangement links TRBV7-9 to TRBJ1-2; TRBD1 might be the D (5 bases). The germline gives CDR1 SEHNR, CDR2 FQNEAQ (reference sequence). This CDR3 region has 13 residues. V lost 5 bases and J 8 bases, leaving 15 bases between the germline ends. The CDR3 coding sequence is TGTGCCAGCAGCCGGGAGGGACTCCAAGGCTACACCTTC. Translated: CASSREGLQGYTF.

This CDR3 reads CASSQEPRQGTYEQYF. In nucleotides, the CDR3 is TGTGCCAGCAGCCAAGAGCCGAGACAAGGTACCTACGAGCAGTACTTC. The rearrangement links TRBV4-2 to TRBJ2-7; D gene ambiguous. Deletions cut 0 bases from V and 2 bases from J, with 14 bases between. Germline CDR1 is LGHNA and CDR2 is YNFKEQ. The length of the CDR3 is 16 residues.

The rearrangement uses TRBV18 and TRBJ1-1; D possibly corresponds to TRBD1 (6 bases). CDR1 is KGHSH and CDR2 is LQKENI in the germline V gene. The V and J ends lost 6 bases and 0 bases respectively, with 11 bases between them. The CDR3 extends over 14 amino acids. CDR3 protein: CASSSGQLNTEAFF. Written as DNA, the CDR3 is TGTGCCAGCTCCTCAGGACAGTTGAACACTGAAGCTTTCTTT.

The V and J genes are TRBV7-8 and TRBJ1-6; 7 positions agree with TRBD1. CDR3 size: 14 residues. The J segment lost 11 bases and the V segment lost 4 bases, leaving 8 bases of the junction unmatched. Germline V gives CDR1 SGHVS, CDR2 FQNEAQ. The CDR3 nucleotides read TGTGCCAGCAGCTGGCGACAGGGTCCGGCACCCCTCCACTTT. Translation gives CASSWRQGPAPLHF.

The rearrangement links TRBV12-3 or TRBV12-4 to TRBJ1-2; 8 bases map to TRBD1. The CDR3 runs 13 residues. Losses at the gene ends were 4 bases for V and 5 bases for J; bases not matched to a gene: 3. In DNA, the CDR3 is TGTGCCAGCAGTTCGGACAGGGCGTATGGCTACACCTTC. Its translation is CASSSDRAYGYTF.

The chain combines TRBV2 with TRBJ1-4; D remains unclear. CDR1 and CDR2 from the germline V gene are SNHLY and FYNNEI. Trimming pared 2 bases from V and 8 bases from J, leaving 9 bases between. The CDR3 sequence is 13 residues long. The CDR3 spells CASSEISREKLFF. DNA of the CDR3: TGTGCCAGCAGTGAAATTTCGAGAGAAAAACTGTTTTTT.

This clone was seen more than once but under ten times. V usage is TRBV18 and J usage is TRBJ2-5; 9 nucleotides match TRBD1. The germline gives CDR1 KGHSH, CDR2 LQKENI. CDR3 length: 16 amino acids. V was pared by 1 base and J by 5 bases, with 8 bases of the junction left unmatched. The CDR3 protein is CASSPRTGDGRETQYF. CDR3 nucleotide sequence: TGTGCCAGCTCACCACGGACAGGGGATGGACGTGAGACCCAGTACTTC.

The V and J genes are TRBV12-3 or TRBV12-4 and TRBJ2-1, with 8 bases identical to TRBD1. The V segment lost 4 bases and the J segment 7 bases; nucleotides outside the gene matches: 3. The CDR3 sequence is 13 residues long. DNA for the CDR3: TGTGCCAGCAGTTGGACAGGGCTGAATGAGCAGTTCTTC. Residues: CASSWTGLNEQFF.

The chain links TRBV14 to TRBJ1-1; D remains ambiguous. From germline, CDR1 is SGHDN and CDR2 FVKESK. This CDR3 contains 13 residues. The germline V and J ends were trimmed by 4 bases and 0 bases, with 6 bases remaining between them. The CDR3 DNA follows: TGTGCCAGCAGCCTCTATATGAACACTGAAGCTTTCTTT. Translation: CASSLYMNTEAFF.

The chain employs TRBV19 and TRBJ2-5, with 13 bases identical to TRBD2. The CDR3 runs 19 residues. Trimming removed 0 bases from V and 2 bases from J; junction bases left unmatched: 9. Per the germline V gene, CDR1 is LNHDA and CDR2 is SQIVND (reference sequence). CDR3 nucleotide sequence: TGTGCCAGTAGTATAGAGGCCCGACTAGCGGGGGGAGAGCAAGAGACCCAGTACTTC. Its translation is CASSIEARLAGGEQETQYF.

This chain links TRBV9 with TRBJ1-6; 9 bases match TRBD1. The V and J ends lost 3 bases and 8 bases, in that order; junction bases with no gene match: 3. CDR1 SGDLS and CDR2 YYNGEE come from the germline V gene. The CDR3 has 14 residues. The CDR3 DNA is TGTGCCAGCAGCGCGACAGGGGGAGATTCACCCCTCCACTTT. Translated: CASSATGGDSPLHF.

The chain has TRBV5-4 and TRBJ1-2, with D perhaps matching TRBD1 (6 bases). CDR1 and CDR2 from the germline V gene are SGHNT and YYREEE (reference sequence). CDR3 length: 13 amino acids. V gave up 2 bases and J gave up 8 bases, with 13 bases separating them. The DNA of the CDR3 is TGTGCCAGCAGCTTTATGGGGGCTGGGGGCTACACCTTC. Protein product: CASSFMGAGGYTF.

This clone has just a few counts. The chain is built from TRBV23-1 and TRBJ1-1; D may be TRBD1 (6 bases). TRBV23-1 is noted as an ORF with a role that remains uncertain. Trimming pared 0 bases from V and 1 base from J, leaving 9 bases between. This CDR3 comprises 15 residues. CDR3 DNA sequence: TGCGCCAGCAGTCAATCAGGGGGAGAGAACACTGAAGCTTTCTTT. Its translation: CASSQSGGENTEAFF.

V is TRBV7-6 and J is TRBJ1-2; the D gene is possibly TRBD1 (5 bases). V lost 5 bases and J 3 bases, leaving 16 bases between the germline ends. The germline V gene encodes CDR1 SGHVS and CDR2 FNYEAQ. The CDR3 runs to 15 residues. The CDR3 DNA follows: TGTGCCAGCAGCCTGATGAGCCAGGGTCACTATGGCTACACCTTC. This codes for CASSLMSQGHYGYTF.

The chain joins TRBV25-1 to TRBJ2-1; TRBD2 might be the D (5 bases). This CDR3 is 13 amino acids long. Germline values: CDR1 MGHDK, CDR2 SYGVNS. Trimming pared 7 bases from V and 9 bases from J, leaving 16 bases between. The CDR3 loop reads CASTQTNWGEQFF. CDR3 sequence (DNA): TGTGCCAGCACTCAGACTAACTGGGGTGAGCAGTTCTTC.

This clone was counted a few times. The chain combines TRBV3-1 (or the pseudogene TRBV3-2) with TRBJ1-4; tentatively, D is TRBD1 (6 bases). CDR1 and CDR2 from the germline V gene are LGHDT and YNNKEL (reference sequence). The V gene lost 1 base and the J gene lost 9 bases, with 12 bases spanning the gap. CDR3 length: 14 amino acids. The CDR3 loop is CASSQAGAEKKLFF. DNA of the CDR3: TGTGCCAGCAGCCAAGCAGGGGCTGAGAAAAAACTGTTTTTT.

DNA of the CDR3: TGTGCCAGCAGCTTCCGCAGCGGGGGTTCCTACGAGCAGTACTTC. Its translation is CASSFRSGGSYEQYF. The rearrangement uses TRBV7-2 and TRBJ2-7; 8 positions agree with TRBD2. The CDR3 consists of 15 residues. The germline gives CDR1 SGHTA, CDR2 FQGNSA. V trimming: 3 bases; J trimming: 1 base; junction bases outside the gene matches: 5.

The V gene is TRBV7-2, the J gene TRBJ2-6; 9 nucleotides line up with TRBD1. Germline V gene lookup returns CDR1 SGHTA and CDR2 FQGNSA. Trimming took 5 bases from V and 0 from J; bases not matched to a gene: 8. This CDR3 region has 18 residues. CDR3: CASSPPGQGSSGANVLTF. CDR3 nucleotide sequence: TGTGCCAGCAGCCCGCCGGGACAGGGTAGCTCTGGGGCCAACGTCCTGACTTTC.

CDR3 sequence reads: CASSEIQETQYF. The CDR3, as DNA: TGTGCCAGCAGCGAGATTCAAGAGACCCAGTACTTC. The chain recombines TRBV5-4 with TRBJ2-5; no clear D. The CDR3 covers 12 residues. V dropped 4 bases and J dropped 2 bases, with 6 bases sitting between them. Germline values: CDR1 SGHNT, CDR2 YYREEE (reference sequence).

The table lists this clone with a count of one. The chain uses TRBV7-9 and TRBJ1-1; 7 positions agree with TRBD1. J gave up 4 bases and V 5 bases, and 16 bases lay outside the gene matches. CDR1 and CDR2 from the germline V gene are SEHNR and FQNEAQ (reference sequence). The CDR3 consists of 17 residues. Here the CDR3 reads CASSPSETGRGGTEAFF. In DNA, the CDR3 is TGTGCCAGCAGCCCGTCGGAGACAGGGCGTGGTGGCACTGAAGCTTTCTTT.

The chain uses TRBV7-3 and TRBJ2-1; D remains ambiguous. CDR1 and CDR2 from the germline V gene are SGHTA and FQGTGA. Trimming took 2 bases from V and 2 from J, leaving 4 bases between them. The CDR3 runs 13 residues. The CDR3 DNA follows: TGTGCCAGCAGCTTATTAGCCTACAATGAGCAGTTCTTC. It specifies CASSLLAYNEQFF.